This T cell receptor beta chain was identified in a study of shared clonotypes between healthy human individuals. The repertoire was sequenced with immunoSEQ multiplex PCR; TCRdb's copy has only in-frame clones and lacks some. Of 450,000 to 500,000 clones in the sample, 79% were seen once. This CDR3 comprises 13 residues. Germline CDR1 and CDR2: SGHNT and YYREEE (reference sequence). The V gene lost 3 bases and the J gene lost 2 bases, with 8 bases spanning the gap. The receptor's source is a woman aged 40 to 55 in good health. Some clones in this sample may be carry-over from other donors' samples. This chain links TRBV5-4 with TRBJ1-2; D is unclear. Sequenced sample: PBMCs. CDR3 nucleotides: TGTGCCAGCAGCTCCGGACGGAACTATGGCTACACCTTC. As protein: CASSSGRNYGYTF.